The source of this T cell receptor beta chain is a study of response to subunit inactivated influenza vaccine (dated by TCRdb to between 2018 and 2020). Context from the whole study: To follow how T cells responded to a trivalent subunit inactivated influenza vaccine, the researchers relied on deep quantitative profiling of the T cell receptor repertoire.

In this sample, this clonotype turned up once. What antigen it recognizes has not been identified. No base quality information exists; no much larger clone differs at one position. Resting on one read, the evidence is weak. Spanning cysteine to phenylalanine, the CDR3 consists of 13 amino acids. The only DNA kept is the CDR3, 39 bases in frame from the first base. V and J are trimmed by 5 bases and 7 bases, and the gene matches miss 8 bases of the junction. CDR1 and CDR2 were assigned from the germline V gene as MDHEN and SYDVKM. Study-wide conclusions, independent of this receptor: It was suggested by the authors that each seasonal influenza vaccination may recruit only a limited number of new T cells.

To prepare the library, RT-PCR was applied. The run used an Illumina HiSeq 2500. TCRdb cleaned the public reads at Q25 with fastp, built clones with MiXCR and kept in-frame beta chains. Each CDR3 protein gets just one entry, which takes the most common genes and DNA from the rows behind it. This sample gives some 850,000 distinct CDR3 sequences in total; roughly 20% of them show up just once. The ten largest clonotypes hold 11% of the sample. The sequence came from a man between 45 and 60 years old who received an inactivated influenza vaccine. Donor details come from another sample of the same person, matched by shared clones. The chain uses TRBV28 and TRBJ2-7, with 7 middle bases fitting TRBD1. This material consisted of PBMCs from blood, taken roughly 5 days after vaccination. The nucleotides are TGTGCCAGCAGTCTAACAGGGGCGGAAGAGCAGTACTTC. Its translation reads: CASSLTGAEEQYF. The variable domain in full, with residues beyond the CDR3 obtained from the reference TRBV28 and TRBJ2-7 genes, is DVKVTQSSRYLVKRTGEKVFLECVQDMDHENMFWYRQDPGLGLRLIYFSYDVKMKEKGDIPEGYSVSREKKERFSLILESASTNQTSMYLCASSLTGAEEQYFGPGTRLTVT.